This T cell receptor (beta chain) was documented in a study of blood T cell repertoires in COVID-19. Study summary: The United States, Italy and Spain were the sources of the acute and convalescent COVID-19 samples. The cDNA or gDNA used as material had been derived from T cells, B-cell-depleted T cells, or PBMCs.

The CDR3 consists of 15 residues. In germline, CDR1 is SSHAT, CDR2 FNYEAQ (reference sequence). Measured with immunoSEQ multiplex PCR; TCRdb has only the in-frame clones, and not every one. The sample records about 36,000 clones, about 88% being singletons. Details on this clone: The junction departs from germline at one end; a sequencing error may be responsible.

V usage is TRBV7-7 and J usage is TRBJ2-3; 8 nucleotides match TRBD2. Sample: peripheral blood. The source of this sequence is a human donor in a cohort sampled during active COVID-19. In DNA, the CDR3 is TGTGCTAGCAGCTCGCGGGGGGACCGCACAGATACGCAGTATTTT. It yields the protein CASSSRGDRTDTQYF.